This T cell receptor (beta chain) was observed in a study of blood T cells in healthy people across ages (dated by TCRdb to between 2015 and 2017). Study-wide context: In model experiments, template switching captured roughly one uniquely barcoded TCR beta cDNA molecule for every two T cells. The study measured age-related changes in TCR beta repertoire diversity using deep sequencing normalized with unique cDNA molecular identifiers. The donors were divided into four age groups: young (average about 15 years), middle-aged (under 40), aged (about 62) and long-lived (82). Donors of different ages were randomly distributed across sequencing lanes to avoid experimental bias. For two donors (one aged 18 to 29 and one aged 80 or older), the study analyzed two additional independent replicas of 1 million unique cDNA reads from the same blood draw. Overall study outcomes, separate from this receptor: Compared with the aged group, the long-lived group had more naive CD4+ T cells, fewer expanded clones and increased TCR diversity, suggesting age selection. Because donor CMV infection status was unknown, age-related changes in expanded clonotypes were potentially confounded. Bulk unsorted PBMC profiling prevented conclusive comparison of naive and antigen-experienced compartments. The percentage of naive T cells measured by flow cytometry correlated strongly with observed TCR beta diversity. Estimates of total diversity based on one million sequenced T cells were considered lower bounds and underestimates. Observed TCR beta diversity per million T cells fell roughly linearly with age, and a significant reduction was already apparent by age roughly 40.

Regarding this clonotype: The antigen it binds to is not known. A read error may explain this, as a much larger clone is one base away.

The roughly 37 donors, aged about 6 to 100 years, were systemically healthy Caucasian individuals from Russia. Roughly 10 milliliters of peripheral blood were drawn from each donor into EDTA-treated Vacutainer tubes. Ficoll-Paque density-gradient centrifugation was used to isolate PBMCs, with at least 6.5 million per sample. Trizol reagent was used to extract total RNA from the PBMCs, yielding at least 6 micrograms per sample. For every donor, flow cytometry on a PBMC aliquot measured the percentage of naive CD45RAhigh/CD27high T cells. To prepare the library, 5' RACE was applied. Sequencing used an Illumina HiSeq 2500. A second PCR of roughly 7 to 11 cycles was run with a J-beta primer mix and a sample-barcoded 5' primer. A template-switch 5' adaptor carrying 12 random nucleotides introduced a unique molecular identifier onto each TCR beta cDNA molecule. Each sample yielded at least 3 million CDR3-containing paired-end reads. The Mint cDNA synthesis kit, primed by a TRBC-specific oligonucleotide, was used to synthesize first-strand cDNA from all RNA. After uracil-DNA glycosylase treatment, a first 18-cycle PCR used universal primers M1SS and BC2_uni_R on all cDNA. Processing in the source paper ran as follows. Normalization of each sample was performed by random selection of 1 million high-quality reads, each carrying a distinct molecular identifier. Instead of being binned into consensus sequences, reads that shared molecular identifiers were thrown out. MiTCR, set to a Q25 quality threshold and the strictest error-elimination algorithm, was used for CDR3 identification, clonotype clustering and error correction. A nonparametric unseen species model using Euler transformation provided a lower-bound estimate of total TCR beta diversity. TCRdb itself trimmed the public reads at Q25 with fastp, ran MiXCR and retained productive beta chains. When rows share a CDR3 protein, they turn into one entry using the most common DNA and genes. In this record, the V and J calls reflect TCRdb's handling and not the investigators' own analysis. Here the sample has approximately 730,000 distinct CDR3 sequences; 40% to 65% occur a single time. 40% to 50% of the sample comes from the top ten.

This receptor was taken from a man at least 80 years old in good health. The specimen was blood.

The CDR3 loop reads CASSQADGVGETQYF. The DNA sequence follows: TGTGCCAGCAGCCAAGCAGACGGGGTGGGGGAGACCCAGTACTTC. The chain couples TRBV4-2 to TRBJ2-5; D gene: possibly TRBD2, on 5 matching bases. V is clipped by 1 base and J by 5 bases, and the sequence between their germline boundaries is 14 bases long. Taken from the germline V gene, the CDR1 and CDR2 loops are LGHNA and YNFKEQ. From cysteine to phenylalanine, the CDR3 is 15 amino acids long. Kept here is only the CDR3 DNA, which spans 45 bases and is read in frame from base 1.